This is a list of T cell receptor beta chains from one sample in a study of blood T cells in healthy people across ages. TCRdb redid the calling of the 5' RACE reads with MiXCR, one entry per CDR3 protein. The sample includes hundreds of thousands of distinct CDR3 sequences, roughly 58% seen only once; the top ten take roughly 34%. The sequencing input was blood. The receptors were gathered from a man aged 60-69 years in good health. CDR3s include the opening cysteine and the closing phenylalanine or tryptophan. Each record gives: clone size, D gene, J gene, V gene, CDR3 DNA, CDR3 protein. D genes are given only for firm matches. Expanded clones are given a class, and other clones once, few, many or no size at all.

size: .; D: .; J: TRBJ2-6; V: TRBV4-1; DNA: TGCGCCAGCAGCCAAGTTCCTATTAGCTCTGGGGCCAACGCCCTGACTTTC; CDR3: CASSQVPISSGANALTF
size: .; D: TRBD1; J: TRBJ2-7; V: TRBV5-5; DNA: TGTGCCAGCAGCTTGGGGACAGGGCCCAACGAGCAGTACTTC; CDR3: CASSLGTGPNEQYF
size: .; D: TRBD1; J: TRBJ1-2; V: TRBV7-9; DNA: TGTGCCAGCAGCCCGTCCGGGACAGGGGAGAACTATGGCTACACCTTC; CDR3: CASSPSGTGENYGYTF
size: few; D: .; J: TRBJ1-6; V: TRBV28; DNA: TGTGCCAGCAGATTTACAGGGTTTGCACCCCTCCACTTT; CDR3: CASRFTGFAPLHF
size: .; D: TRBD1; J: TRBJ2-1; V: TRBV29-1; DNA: TGCAGCGCAAGGGACAGGGGTCCCTACAATGAGCAGTTCTTC; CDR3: CSARDRGPYNEQFF
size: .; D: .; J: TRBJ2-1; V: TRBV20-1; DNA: TGCAGTGCCCCGACAGATTCGGCCTACAATGAGCAGTTCTTC; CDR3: CSAPTDSAYNEQFF
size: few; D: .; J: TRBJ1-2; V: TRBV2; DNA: TGTGCCAGCAGTGAAAGTCTGGGGATTACTGGCTACACCTTC; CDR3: CASSESLGITGYTF
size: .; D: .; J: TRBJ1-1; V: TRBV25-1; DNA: TGTGCCACCAGCGAGAACACTGAAGCTTTCTTT; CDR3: CATSENTEAFF
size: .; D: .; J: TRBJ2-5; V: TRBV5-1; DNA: TGCGCCAGCAGGAGGGCGCCAGAGACCCAGTACTTC; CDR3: CASRRAPETQYF
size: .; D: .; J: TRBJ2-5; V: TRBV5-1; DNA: TGCGCCAGCAGGGTGTTAGGGAGGTACCAAGAGACCCAGTACTTC; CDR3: CASRVLGRYQETQYF
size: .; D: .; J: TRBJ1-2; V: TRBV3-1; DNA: TGTGCCAGCAGCCAAGATCCCGGCGTTGTCGGCTACACCTTC; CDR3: CASSQDPGVVGYTF
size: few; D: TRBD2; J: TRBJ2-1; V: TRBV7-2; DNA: TGTGCCAGCAGCTTACAGGCGGGGGGGCCTCAGAATGAGCAGTTCTTC; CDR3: CASSLQAGGPQNEQFF
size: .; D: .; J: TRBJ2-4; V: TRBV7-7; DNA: TGTGCCAGCAGCTCCGGCTTAGGGGCCCACGAACAGTACTTC; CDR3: CASSSGLGAHEQYF
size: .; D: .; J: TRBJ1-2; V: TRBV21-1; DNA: TGCGCCAGCAGCAAAGTCAGGGCAGGACATAACTATGGCTACACCTTC; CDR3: CASSKVRAGHNYGYTF
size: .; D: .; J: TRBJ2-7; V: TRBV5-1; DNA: TGCGCCAGCAGCTTGACCACAGGGACCCGCGAGCAGTACTTC; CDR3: CASSLTTGTREQYF
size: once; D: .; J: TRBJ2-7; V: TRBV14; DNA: TGTGCCAGCAGCCAAGAAACGGGGCTCAATGAGCAGTACTTC; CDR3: CASSQETGLNEQYF
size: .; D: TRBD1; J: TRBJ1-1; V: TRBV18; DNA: TGTGCCAGCTCACCACCGGGACAGGGACGGGGAGCTTTCTTT; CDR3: CASSPPGQGRGAFF
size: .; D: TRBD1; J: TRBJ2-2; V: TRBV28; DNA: TGTGCCAGCAGTTCCTCTTGGGACAGGGTCAACACCGGGGAGCTGTTTTTT; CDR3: CASSSSWDRVNTGELFF
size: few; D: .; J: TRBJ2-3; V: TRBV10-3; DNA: TGTGCCATCAGTGAGTCGGCCCCCGGTACGCAGTATTTT; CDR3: CAISESAPGTQYF
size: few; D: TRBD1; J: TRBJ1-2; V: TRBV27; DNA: TGTGCCAGCAGCATCAGGGGGCGCGATAGTGGCTACACCTTC; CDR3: CASSIRGRDSGYTF
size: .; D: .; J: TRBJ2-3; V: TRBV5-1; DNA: TGCGCCAGCAGCTTGGGACTGGACCCTAGCACAGATACGCAGTATTTT; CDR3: CASSLGLDPSTDTQYF
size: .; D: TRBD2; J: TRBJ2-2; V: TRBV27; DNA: TGTGCCAGCAGTCGGGGGGGCCCCGGGGAGCTGTTTTTT; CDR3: CASSRGGPGELFF
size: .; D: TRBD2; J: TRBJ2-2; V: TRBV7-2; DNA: TGTGCCAGCAGCTTAAGTGCGGGGGGGTCGAACACCGGGGAGCTGTTTTTT; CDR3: CASSLSAGGSNTGELFF
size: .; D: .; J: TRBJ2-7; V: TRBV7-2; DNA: TGTGCCAGCAGCTCCACAGGGAGTTGGTGTTACGAGCAGTACTTC; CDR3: CASSSTGSWCYEQYF
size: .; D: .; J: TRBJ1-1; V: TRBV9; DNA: TGTGCCAGCAGCGCTGGGGACACCCTGAACACTGAAGCTTTCTTT; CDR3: CASSAGDTLNTEAFF
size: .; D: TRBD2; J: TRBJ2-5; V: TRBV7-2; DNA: TGTGCCAGCAGCGCCAGACTAGCGGGGGGGCTGGGGACCCAGTACTTC; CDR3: CASSARLAGGLGTQYF
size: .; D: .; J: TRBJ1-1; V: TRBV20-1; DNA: TGCAGTGCTAGAGGGACAGAGGGGATCCCTGAAGCTTTCTTT; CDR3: CSARGTEGIPEAFF
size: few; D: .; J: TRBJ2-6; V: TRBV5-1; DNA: TGCGCCAGCAGCTTGGAGGGGGGCTCTGGGGCCAACGTCCTGACTTTC; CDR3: CASSLEGGSGANVLTF
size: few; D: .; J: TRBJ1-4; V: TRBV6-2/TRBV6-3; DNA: TGTGCCAGCAGCCTTCAGGCAACTAATGAAAAACTGTTTTTT; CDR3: CASSLQATNEKLFF
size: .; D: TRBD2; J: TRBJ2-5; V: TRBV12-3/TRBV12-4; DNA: TGTGCCAGTAGTTCCATGGGACTAGCGGGGGGAGAAATAGAAGAGACCCAGTACTTC; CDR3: CASSSMGLAGGEIEETQYF
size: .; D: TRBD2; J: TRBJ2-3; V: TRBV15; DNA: TGTGCCACCAGCAGAGCGGGGGGGAGCGGCACAGATACGCAGTATTTT; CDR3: CATSRAGGSGTDTQYF
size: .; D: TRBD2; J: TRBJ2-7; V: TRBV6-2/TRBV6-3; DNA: TGTGCCAGCAGTTCAGCGGGGGGCGGGTACGAGCAGTACTTC; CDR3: CASSSAGGGYEQYF
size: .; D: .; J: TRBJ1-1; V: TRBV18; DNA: TGTGCCAGCTCACCACTTGGCAGGGGGAACACTGAAGCTTTCTTT; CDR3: CASSPLGRGNTEAFF
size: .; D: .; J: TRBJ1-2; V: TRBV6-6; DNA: TGTGCCAGCAGTTACGTGACTATCTATGGCTACACCTTC; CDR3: CASSYVTIYGYTF
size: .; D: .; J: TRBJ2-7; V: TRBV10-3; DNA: TGTGCCATCAGTGGAGAGGCTACCTACGAGCAGTACTTC; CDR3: CAISGEATYEQYF